The 14 T cell receptor beta chains below come from one sample, sequenced in a study of T cell responses to AZD1222 COVID-19 vaccine. Sequencing was performed with immunoSEQ multiplex PCR; in TCRdb, only in-frame clones are kept and a portion is missing. The data contain around 120,000 clones, around 88% of them singletons. The sequencing used peripheral blood, collected 28 days after the second AZD1222 dose. These TCRs come from an adult who received the AZD1222 COVID-19 vaccine.

Here the CDR3 DNA reads TGTGCCAGCAGCGGTGGGGTGAGGACAGGGGGAACCTACGAGCAGTACTTC. Translation gives CASSGGVRTGGTYEQYF. The rearrangement joins TRBV9 to TRBJ2-7; 10 bases line up with TRBD1. CDR1 SGDLS and CDR2 YYNGEE come from the germline V gene. The length of the CDR3 is 17 residues. V shed 3 bases and J 2 bases; nucleotides not matched to a gene: 11.

V gene TRBV5-1 combines with J gene TRBJ2-7; D not resolved. CDR1 is SGHRS, CDR2 YFSETQ, per germline. The CDR3 contains 15 residues. Trimming took 0 bases from V and 0 from J, leaving 10 bases between them. The CDR3 sequence: CASSLASVHSYEQYF. The CDR3 region has the DNA TGCGCCAGCAGCTTGGCCTCCGTGCACTCCTACGAGCAGTACTTC.

The chain uses TRBV5-1 and TRBJ2-7; D is uncertain. Germline assignment: CDR1 SGHRS and CDR2 YFSETQ. V was shortened by 0 bases and J by 2 bases, with 9 bases between the two germline ends. The length of the CDR3 is 14 residues. The CDR3 loop reads CASSLGGTTYEQYF. The CDR3, as DNA: TGCGCCAGCAGCTTGGGGGGTACGACCTACGAGCAGTACTTC.

The chain joins TRBV20-1 to TRBJ2-3, with TRBD2 as a possible D gene (6 bases). This CDR3 spans 16 amino acids. CDR1 is DFQATT, CDR2 SNEGSKA, per germline (reference sequence). The V end was cut by 3 bases, the J end by 4 bases, with 20 bases between. The CDR3 loop reads CSASPSSEVYADTQYF. CDR3 nucleotide sequence: TGCAGTGCTAGTCCCTCTAGCGAAGTCTACGCAGATACGCAGTATTTT.

The CDR3 loop is CASSIWGQNGEAFF. In DNA, the CDR3 is TGTGCCAGTAGTATATGGGGACAGAATGGTGAAGCTTTCTTT. V and J are TRBV19 and TRBJ1-1; 7 bases are shared with TRBD1. Trimming took 2 bases from V and 7 from J; bases not matched to a gene: 7. The CDR3 is made up of 14 amino acids. Per germline, CDR1 LNHDA and CDR2 SQIVND (reference sequence).

The V call is TRBV11-3, the J call TRBJ2-7; the D gene is possibly TRBD2 (6 bases). The CDR3 has 16 residues. Germline V gene sequence: CDR1 SGHNT, CDR2 YENEEA. V gave up 5 bases and J gave up 7 bases, with 24 bases separating them. DNA for the CDR3: TGTGCCAGCAGCCCTGGCCGGGCGTACCCCGGGGGAGAGCAGTACTTC. Translated, it gives CASSPGRAYPGGEQYF. Filled out from reference TRBV11-3 and TRBJ2-7, the complete variable domain reads EAGVVQSPRYKIIEKKQPVAFWCNPISGHNTLYWYLQNLGQGPELLIRYENEEAVDDSQLPKDRFSAERLKGVDSTLKIQPAELGDSAVYLCASSPGRAYPGGEQYFGPGTRLTVT.

This chain links TRBV4-1 with TRBJ1-4; the D is unclear. V lost 5 bases and J lost 0, with 19 bases in between. The CDR3 has 18 amino acids. Germline CDR1 MGHRA, CDR2 YSYEKL. The CDR3 protein is CASSSEARNPATNEKLFF. The CDR3 bases are TGCGCCAGCAGCTCGGAAGCGAGGAACCCTGCAACTAATGAAAAACTGTTTTTT.

The rearrangement links TRBV10-3 to TRBJ2-5, with D perhaps TRBD1 (6 bases). CDR1 and CDR2 (germline): ENHRY, SYGVKD. The CDR3 runs 14 residues. V lost 3 bases and J lost 4, with 12 bases in between. The CDR3 sequence: CAISDPGVGETQYF. Written as DNA, the CDR3 is TGTGCCATCAGTGACCCAGGGGTGGGAGAGACCCAGTACTTC.

In this sample, this clone turned up once. The V gene is TRBV13, the J gene TRBJ2-4; the match to TRBD2 covers 7 bases. Germline CDR1 and CDR2: PRHDT and FYEKMQ (reference sequence). The CDR3 extends over 13 amino acids. Trimming at V came to 2 bases and at J to 8 bases, leaving 3 bases not matched to a gene. The CDR3 loop reads CASSLRGRDIQYF. In nucleotides, the CDR3 is TGTGCCAGCAGCTTACGGGGGAGGGACATTCAGTACTTC. Variable domain in full (rest from reference TRBV13 and TRBJ2-4): AAGVIQSPRHLIKEKRETATLKCYPIPRHDTVYWYQQGPGQDPQFLISFYEKMQSDKGSIPDRFSAQQFSDYHSELNMSSLELGDSALYFCASSLRGRDIQYFGAGTRLSVL.

The chain recombines TRBV5-5 with TRBJ2-1; tentatively, D is TRBD1 or TRBD2 (5 bases each). This CDR3 region has 16 residues. Germline V CDR1 and CDR2: SGHKS, YYEKEE (reference sequence). V lost 1 base and J lost 5, with 16 bases in between. For the CDR3, the DNA is TGTGCCAGCAGCTTGCGGGGCCTGGTCGGCAACAATGAGCAGTTCTTC. It encodes CASSLRGLVGNNEQFF.

This clone has a single count. This sequence joins TRBV7-9 and TRBJ2-7, with D perhaps matching TRBD1 (6 bases). The CDR3 has 15 amino acids. Germline V gene data show CDR1 as SEHNR and CDR2 as FQNEAQ (reference sequence). With 6 bases removed from V and 0 bases from J, the gap between germline ends came to 15 bases. The CDR3 protein is CASSHTGFSSYEQYF. CDR3 coding DNA: TGTGCCAGCAGTCACACAGGGTTCAGCTCCTACGAGCAGTACTTC.

The V and J genes are TRBV5-1 and TRBJ1-2; 10 nucleotides line up with TRBD1. The J segment lost 4 bases and the V segment lost 1 base, leaving 4 bases of the junction unmatched. CDR3 length: 15 amino acids. CDR1 is SGHRS and CDR2 is YFSETQ in the germline V gene. In DNA, the CDR3 is TGCGCCAGCAGCTTGAAGACAGGGGGCTTCTATGGCTACACCTTC. Protein sequence: CASSLKTGGFYGYTF. The full variable domain, with the rest looked up from reference TRBV5-1 and TRBJ1-2, is KAGVTQTPRYLIKTRGQQVTLSCSPISGHRSVSWYQQTPGQGLQFLFEYFSETQRNKGNFPGRFSGRQFSNSRSEMNVSTLELGDSALYLCASSLKTGGFYGYTFGSGTRLTVV.

This clone was counted a single time. The V call is TRBV2, the J call TRBJ2-6; no reliable D call. Germline-derived CDR1 and CDR2 are SNHLY and FYNNEI. Trimming took 5 bases from V and 2 from J, leaving 1 base between them. The CDR3 runs to 12 residues. In DNA, the CDR3 is TGTGCCAGCAGTCCTGGGGCCAACGTCCTGACTTTC. It is translated as CASSPGANVLTF.

This sequence joins TRBV21-1 and TRBJ2-3; the D segment call TRBD2 is taken from the table without a DNA check. TRBV21-1 is listed as a pseudogene. The CDR3 runs to 14 residues. This chain's CDR3 is CASSRERAGDTQYF. The CDR3 DNA follows: TGTGCCAGCAGCAGGGAGAGAGCGGGAGATACGCAGTATTTT.